This T cell receptor (beta chain) was captured by sequencing in a study of blood T cell repertoires in COVID-19. The CDR3 sequence is 13 residues long. The germline CDR1 and CDR2 sequences are SQVTM and ANQGSEA. The ends lost 7 bases at V and 9 bases at J; junction bases unmatched: 6. Method: immunoSEQ multiplex PCR; TCRdb's copy keeps in-frame clones and lacks some. The sample consists of around 190,000 clones, around three quarters of them appearing once. Sequencing was done on a sample of PBMCs or T cells enriched from blood (not recorded which). This TCR came from a woman in her forties or fifties with acute COVID-19. The rearrangement links TRBV29-1 to TRBJ2-1; 13 nucleotides agree with TRBD2. Written as DNA, the CDR3 is TGCAGCGCCTGGACTAGCGGGGGAGCTGAGCAGTTCTTC. This gives the protein CSAWTSGGAEQFF.